A single sample gave rise to the 5 T cell receptor beta chains below, sequenced in a study of blood T cell repertoires in COVID-19. Here immunoSEQ multiplex PCR was the method, and the copy in TCRdb shows in-frame clones only, minus some. The table lists 150,000 to 200,000 clones, 75% to 90% of them singletons. The sequencing input was PBMCs or T cells enriched from blood (not recorded which). These receptors all come from a woman aged 55-70 years who had recovered from COVID-19.

This chain uses TRBV5-1 with TRBJ2-7; 10 bases line up with TRBD2. Trimming cost V 3 bases and J 10 bases; bases outside gene matches: 13. CDR1 and CDR2 (germline): SGHRS, YFSETQ. The CDR3 is 15 amino acids. CDR3: CASSSGVLAGDHQYF. The DNA for the CDR3 is TGCGCCAGCAGCTCTGGCGTCCTAGCGGGGGACCACCAGTACTTC.

This sequence joins TRBV3-1 (or the pseudogene TRBV3-2) and TRBJ1-1, with a possible D match to TRBD1 (5 bases). Germline lookup yields CDR1 LGHDT and CDR2 YNNKEL (reference sequence). Between the trimmed V and J ends, which lost 1 base and 7 bases, there was a span of 10 bases. The CDR3 extends over 13 amino acids. CDR3 amino acids: CASSQVGRGEAFF. The CDR3 DNA sequence: TGTGCCAGCAGCCAAGTCGGGAGGGGTGAAGCTTTCTTT.

The gene calls are TRBV24-1 and TRBJ2-3; D may be TRBD2 (5 bases). The V end was cut by 3 bases, the J end by 4 bases, with 10 bases between. Looked up from germline, CDR1 is KGHDR and CDR2 is SFDVKD. CDR3 length equals 14 residues. CDR3 in DNA: TGTGCCACCAGTGATGGGCTAGCCTCAGATACGCAGTATTTT. Translated, it gives CATSDGLASDTQYF.

The V and J genes are TRBV9 and TRBJ1-4; D is possibly TRBD1 (5 bases). V lost 3 bases, J lost 4 bases, and 16 bases lay in between. CDR1 is SGDLS and CDR2 is YYNGEE in the germline V gene. The CDR3 loop spans 16 amino acids. CDR3 in amino acids: CASSASGRGRNEKLFF. CDR3 DNA: TGTGCCAGCAGCGCCTCCGGGCGGGGACGTAATGAAAAACTGTTTTTT.

A few counts support this clone. J is TRBJ2-1 and V is TRBV2, with 12 bases fitting TRBD2. The germline V gene has CDR1 SNHLY and CDR2 FYNNEI. V dropped 6 bases and J dropped 9; count of bases not matched to a gene: 9. CDR3 length: 15 amino acids. As DNA, the CDR3 is TGTGCCAGCAGGGCTAGCGGGGGGGCCATGGGTGAGCAGTTCTTC. Translation gives CASRASGGAMGEQFF.